This T cell receptor (beta chain) is from a study of blood T cell repertoires in COVID-19. The germline CDR1 and CDR2 sequences are SGHTA and FQGNSA. This CDR3 is 14 amino acids long. V was shortened by 1 base and J by 4 bases, with 11 bases between the two germline ends. Note on this clone: The same CDR3 arises from other DNA sequences in this sample as well.

In the original analysis: Quantification of nucleated cells was approximated via reference gene primer amplification. Profiling relied on immunoSEQ multiplex PCR, and the TCRdb table lists in-frame clones only, not all of them. That table furnishes V, J and clone size, whereas the DNA furnished D and trimming. The data hold 500,000 or so clones, with 75% to 90% observed a single time. Enrolled through a virtual design, the participants were between 18 and 89 years of age and came from under 30 US areas. The chain joins TRBV7-2 to TRBJ2-7; maybe TRBD2 (6 bases). The TCR sequence derives from a woman aged 18-29 years who had recovered from COVID-19. Sequences were obtained from PBMCs or T cells enriched from blood (not recorded which). The CDR3 coding sequence is TGTGCCAGCAGCTTAGGGGGCGGAGGGTACGAGCAGTACTTC. Amino acids: CASSLGGGGYEQYF.